These 2 T cell receptor beta chains share one sample of origin, sequenced in a study of sequential checkpoint blockade in melanoma. As to treatment: randomized to nivolumab then ipilimumab (arm A) or the reverse (arm B). Generated by immunoSEQ multiplex PCR, the TCRdb table keeps only in-frame clones and is missing some. The sample gives approximately 3,700 clones, roughly three fifths of which show up once; around four fifths is in the top ten. Sample: CD8+ T cells sorted from blood (inferred from file names), taken from a patient given nivolumab and ipilimumab in sequence. These receptors were collected from a human donor with melanoma.

This clone came up a few times. This chain joins TRBV20-1 and TRBJ1-1, with 7 bases that match TRBD1. CDR1 DFQATT and CDR2 SNEGSKA come from the germline V gene (reference sequence). Trimming at V came to 7 bases and at J to 5 bases, leaving 4 bases not matched to a gene. The CDR3 extends over 11 amino acids. CDR3 protein: CSVGTETEAFF. CDR3 sequence (DNA): TGCAGTGTTGGGACAGAGACTGAAGCTTTCTTT.

The chain combines TRBV19 with TRBJ2-2; 12 positions match TRBD2. The V gene end was trimmed by 7 bases and the J gene end by 6 bases; junction bases not matched to a gene: 12. Germline CDR1 and CDR2: LNHDA and SQIVND (reference sequence). The length of the CDR3 is 17 residues. This CDR3 is CASTAPSLAGGAGELFF. The CDR3 DNA follows: TGTGCCAGTACAGCCCCATCCCTAGCGGGAGGGGCCGGGGAGCTGTTTTTT.